This entry features one T cell receptor (beta chain) sequence. Antigen: not known. The data were obtained in a study of cytomegalovirus exposure and HLA in healthy donors. Study results and caveats: In a later analysis, at a false discovery rate of 0.05, 16,951 TCR beta sequences matched HLA alleles. The records held CMV serostatus as the only immune exposure information.

Germline loops: CDR1 SQVTM, CDR2 ANQGSEA. Trimming left V 5 bases short and J 11 bases short, with 17 bases between. The CDR3 has 12 residues. Use of 60 Vbeta and 13 Jbeta primers characterized the PCR. Assay used: immunoSEQ multiplex PCR; TCRdb lists only in-frame clones, some missing. The sample holds more than 100,000 clones, around 66% seen once. Sequences were obtained from PBMCs. The sequence derives from a woman aged 40 to 50 in good health and CMV-seropositive. V usage is TRBV29-1 and J usage is TRBJ2-3, with a tentative D call TRBD1 (6 bases). The CDR3 DNA is TGCAGCGTTCGCCAGACAGGCTGGGGGCAGTATTTT. Residues: CSVRQTGWGQYF.